This TCR beta chain was recorded in a study of T cells after yellow fever vaccination. Each CDR3 protein gets one entry after TCRdb re-called the 5' RACE reads with MiXCR. The table has 300,000 to 450,000 distinct CDR3 sequences, less than 9.5% seen once. This CDR3 is 14 amino acids long. Germline loops: CDR1 SGHRS, CDR2 YFSETQ. With 3 bases removed from V and 6 bases from J, the gap between germline ends came to 14 bases. The sample consisted of PBMCs, taken 45 days after the first yellow fever vaccination. This rearrangement joins TRBV5-1 to TRBJ2-3; D possibly corresponds to TRBD1 (6 bases). The sequence was obtained from a young man who received the YFV17D yellow fever vaccine. For the CDR3, the DNA is TGCGCCAGCAGCTCCAGGGGTAACGTGGATACGCAGTATTTT. This translates into CASSSRGNVDTQYF.